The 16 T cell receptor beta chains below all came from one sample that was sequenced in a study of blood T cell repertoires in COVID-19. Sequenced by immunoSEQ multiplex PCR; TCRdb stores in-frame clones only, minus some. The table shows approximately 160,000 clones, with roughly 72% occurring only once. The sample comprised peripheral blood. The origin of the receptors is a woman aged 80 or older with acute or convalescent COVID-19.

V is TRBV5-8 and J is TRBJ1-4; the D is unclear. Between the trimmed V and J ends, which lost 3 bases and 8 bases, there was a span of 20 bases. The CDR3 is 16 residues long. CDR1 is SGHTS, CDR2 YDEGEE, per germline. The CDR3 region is CASSSKPGSGWEKLFF. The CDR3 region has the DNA TGTGCCAGCAGCTCGAAACCCGGGTCCGGGTGGGAAAAACTGTTTTTT.

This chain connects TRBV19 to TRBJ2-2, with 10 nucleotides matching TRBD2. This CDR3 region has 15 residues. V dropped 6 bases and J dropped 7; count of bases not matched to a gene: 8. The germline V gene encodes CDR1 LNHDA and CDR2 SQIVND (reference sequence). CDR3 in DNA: TGTGCCAGTAGCAGCCTAGCGGGAGTCGTCGGGGAGCTGTTTTTT. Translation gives CASSSLAGVVGELFF.

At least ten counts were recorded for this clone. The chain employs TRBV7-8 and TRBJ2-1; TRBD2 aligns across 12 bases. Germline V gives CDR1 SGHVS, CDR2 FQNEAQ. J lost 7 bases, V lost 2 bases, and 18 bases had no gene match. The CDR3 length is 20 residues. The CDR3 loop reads CASSLFSTSGRVGGMNEQFF. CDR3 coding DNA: TGTGCCAGCAGCTTATTTTCGACTAGCGGGAGAGTGGGGGGGATGAATGAGCAGTTCTTC.

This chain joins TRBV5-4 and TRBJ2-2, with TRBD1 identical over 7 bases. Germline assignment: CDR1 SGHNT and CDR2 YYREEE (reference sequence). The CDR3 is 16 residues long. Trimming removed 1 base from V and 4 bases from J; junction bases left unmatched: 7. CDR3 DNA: TGTGCCAGCAGCTTGAAGGACAGGAGATCCACCGGGGAGCTGTTTTTT. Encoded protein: CASSLKDRRSTGELFF.

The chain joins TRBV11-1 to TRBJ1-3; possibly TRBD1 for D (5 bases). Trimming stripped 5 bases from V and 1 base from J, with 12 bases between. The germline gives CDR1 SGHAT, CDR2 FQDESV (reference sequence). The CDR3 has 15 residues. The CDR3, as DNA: TGTGCCAGCAGCCCAGGGATTTCATCTGGAAACACCATATATTTT. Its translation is CASSPGISSGNTIYF.

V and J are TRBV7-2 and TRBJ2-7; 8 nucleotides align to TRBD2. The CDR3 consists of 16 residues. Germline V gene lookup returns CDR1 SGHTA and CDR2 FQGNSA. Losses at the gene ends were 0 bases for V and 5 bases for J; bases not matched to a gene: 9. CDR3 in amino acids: CASSLAREVGLNEQYF. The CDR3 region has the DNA TGTGCCAGCAGCTTAGCGCGGGAGGTTGGACTTAACGAGCAGTACTTC.

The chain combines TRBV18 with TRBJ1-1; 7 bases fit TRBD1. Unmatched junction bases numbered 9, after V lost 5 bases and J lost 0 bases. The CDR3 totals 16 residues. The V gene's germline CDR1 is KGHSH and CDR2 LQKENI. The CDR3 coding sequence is TGTGCCAGCTCAGCCCCAACCGGGACAGTGAACACTGAAGCTTTCTTT. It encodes CASSAPTGTVNTEAFF.

CDR3 region: CASSYSVQGMGGYTF. In DNA, the CDR3 is TGTGCCAGCAGTTACTCGGTGCAGGGGATGGGAGGCTACACCTTC. The chain combines TRBV6-2 or TRBV6-3 with TRBJ1-2, with D possibly being TRBD1 (6 bases). The CDR3 extends over 15 amino acids. V gave up 0 bases and J gave up 8 bases, with 16 bases separating them. CDR1 and CDR2 (germline): MNHEY, SVGEGT.

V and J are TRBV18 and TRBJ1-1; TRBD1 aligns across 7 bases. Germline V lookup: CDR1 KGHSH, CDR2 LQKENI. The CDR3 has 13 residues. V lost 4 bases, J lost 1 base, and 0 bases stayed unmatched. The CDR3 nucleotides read TGTGCCAGCTCACGGGACAGGAACACTGAAGCTTTCTTT. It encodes CASSRDRNTEAFF.

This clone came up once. CDR3 sequence (DNA): TGTGCCAGCCGGCGGTCTAAAAACACAGATACGCAGTATTTT. Translation gives CASRRSKNTDTQYF. The rearrangement uses TRBV6-5 and TRBJ2-3; D is ambiguous. CDR3 length equals 14 residues. CDR1 and CDR2 from the germline V gene are MNHEY and SVGAGI. V shed 8 bases and J shed 2 bases, with 14 bases lying between them.

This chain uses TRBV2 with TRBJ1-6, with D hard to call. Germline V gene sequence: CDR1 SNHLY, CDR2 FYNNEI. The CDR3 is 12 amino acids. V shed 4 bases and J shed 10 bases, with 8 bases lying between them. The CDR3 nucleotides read TGTGCCAGCAGTGGAGGAGGCTCACCCCTCCACTTT. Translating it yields CASSGGGSPLHF.

CDR3 in DNA: TGTGCCAGCAGCCCGGGACTAAAAGAGACCCAGTACTTC. It yields the protein CASSPGLKETQYF. The V and J genes are TRBV6-5 and TRBJ2-5, with 7 bases matching TRBD2. Germline V CDR1 and CDR2: MNHEY, SVGAGI. There are 13 residues in the CDR3. The ends lost 6 bases at V and 3 bases at J; junction bases unmatched: 4.

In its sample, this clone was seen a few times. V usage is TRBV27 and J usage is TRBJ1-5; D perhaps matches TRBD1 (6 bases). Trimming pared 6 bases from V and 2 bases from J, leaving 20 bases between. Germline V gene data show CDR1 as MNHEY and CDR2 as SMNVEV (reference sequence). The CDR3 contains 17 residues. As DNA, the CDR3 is TGTGCCAGCAGGGGTGGGGTGGGGGCTCTTGGCAATCAGCCCCAGCATTTT. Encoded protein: CASRGGVGALGNQPQHF.

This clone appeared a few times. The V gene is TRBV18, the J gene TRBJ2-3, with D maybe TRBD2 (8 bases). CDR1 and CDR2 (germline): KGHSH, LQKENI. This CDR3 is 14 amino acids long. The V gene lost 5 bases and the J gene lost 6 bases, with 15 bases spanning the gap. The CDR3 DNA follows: TGTGCCAGCTCATCCCGGGAGGGGGCGGATACGCAGTATTTT. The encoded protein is CASSSREGADTQYF.

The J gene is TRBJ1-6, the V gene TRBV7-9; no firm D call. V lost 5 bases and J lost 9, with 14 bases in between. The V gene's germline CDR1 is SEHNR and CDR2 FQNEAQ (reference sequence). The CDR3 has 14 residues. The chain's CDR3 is CASSPRAGGSPLHF. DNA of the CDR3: TGTGCCAGCAGCCCCCGTGCGGGCGGTTCACCCCTCCACTTT. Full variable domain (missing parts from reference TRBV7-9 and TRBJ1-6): DTGVSQNPRHKITKRGQNVTFRCDPISEHNRLYWYRQTLGQGPEFLTYFQNEAQLEKSRLLSDRFSAERPKGSFSTLEIQRTEQGDSAMYLCASSPRAGGSPLHFGNGTRLTVT.

CDR3 region: CASSPPSVTYEQYF. For the CDR3, the DNA is TGTGCCAGCTCACCACCTTCGGTAACCTACGAGCAGTACTTC. J is TRBJ2-7 and V is TRBV18, with no clear D. Germline CDR1 is KGHSH and CDR2 is LQKENI. The ends were cut back, 0 bases at V and 2 bases at J, with 8 bases in the middle. CDR3 length: 14 residues.